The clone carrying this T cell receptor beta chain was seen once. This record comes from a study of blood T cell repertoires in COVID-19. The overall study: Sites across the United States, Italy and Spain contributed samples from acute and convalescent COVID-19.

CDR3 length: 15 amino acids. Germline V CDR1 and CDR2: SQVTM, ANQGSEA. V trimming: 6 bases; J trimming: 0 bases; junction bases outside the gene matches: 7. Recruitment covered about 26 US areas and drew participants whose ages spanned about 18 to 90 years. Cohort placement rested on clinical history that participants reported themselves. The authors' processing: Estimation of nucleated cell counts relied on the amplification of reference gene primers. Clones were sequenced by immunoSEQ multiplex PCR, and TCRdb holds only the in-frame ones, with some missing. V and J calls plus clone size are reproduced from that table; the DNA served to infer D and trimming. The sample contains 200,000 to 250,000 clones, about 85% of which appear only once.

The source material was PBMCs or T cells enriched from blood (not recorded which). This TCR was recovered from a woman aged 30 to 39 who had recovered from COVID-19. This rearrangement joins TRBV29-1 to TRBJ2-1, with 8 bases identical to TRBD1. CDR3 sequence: CSVPTGASSYNEQFF. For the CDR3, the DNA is TGCAGCGTCCCGACAGGGGCAAGCTCCTACAATGAGCAGTTCTTC.